Listed below are T cell receptor beta chains from one sample, sequenced in a study of T cells in Graves' hyperthyroidism and ophthalmopathy. TCRdb redid the calling of the multiplex PCR reads with MiXCR, one entry per CDR3 protein. The sample has around 700,000 distinct CDR3 sequences; around a sixth are singletons. Sequenced material: blood. The receptor set was obtained from a woman in her 50s with Graves' hyperthyroidism that later progressed to Graves' ophthalmopathy. CDR3s include the opening cysteine and the closing phenylalanine or tryptophan. A D gene is named only where the DNA matches it firmly. The size entry is marked missing in some rows and otherwise reads once, few, many or a size class.

j_gene: TRBJ1-2
v_gene: TRBV7-9
d_gene: -
abundance: -
CDR3aa: CASSLTARGPNYGYTF
CDR3nt: TGTGCCAGCAGCTTAACGGCCCGGGGTCCTAACTATGGCTACACCTTC

j_gene: TRBJ2-3
v_gene: TRBV7-2
d_gene: -
abundance: -
CDR3aa: CASSLVVEDTQYF
CDR3nt: TGTGCCAGCAGCTTAGTGGTGGAAGATACGCAGTATTTT

j_gene: TRBJ1-2
v_gene: TRBV7-8
d_gene: -
abundance: -
CDR3aa: CASRPDRLNYGYTF
CDR3nt: TGTGCCAGCAGGCCGGACAGACTTAACTATGGCTACACCTTC

j_gene: TRBJ2-3
v_gene: TRBV3-1
d_gene: -
abundance: many
CDR3aa: CASSQEGVGGKITDTQYF
CDR3nt: TGTGCCAGCAGCCAAGAGGGGGTTGGCGGGAAAATCACAGATACGCAGTATTTT

j_gene: TRBJ2-7
v_gene: TRBV20-1
d_gene: TRBD1
abundance: many
CDR3aa: CSAVRDRVYYEQYF
CDR3nt: TGCAGTGCCGTCCGGGACAGGGTTTACTACGAGCAGTACTTC

j_gene: TRBJ2-1
v_gene: TRBV7-8
d_gene: -
abundance: few
CDR3aa: CASSLSGDLNNEQFF
CDR3nt: TGTGCCAGCAGCTTATCTGGGGACCTAAACAATGAGCAGTTCTTC

j_gene: TRBJ2-7
v_gene: TRBV29-1
d_gene: -
abundance: -
CDR3aa: CSVPGGYEQYF
CDR3nt: TGCAGCGTGCCCGGGGGCTACGAGCAGTACTTC

j_gene: TRBJ2-7
v_gene: TRBV7-9
d_gene: TRBD1
abundance: many
CDR3aa: CASSFEDRKPYEQYF
CDR3nt: TGTGCCAGCAGCTTCGAGGACAGGAAACCCTACGAGCAGTACTTC

j_gene: TRBJ1-1
v_gene: TRBV13
d_gene: -
abundance: many
CDR3aa: CASSFRERNTEAFF
CDR3nt: TGTGCCAGCAGCTTCAGGGAGCGGAACACTGAAGCTTTCTTT

j_gene: TRBJ2-1
v_gene: TRBV4-1
d_gene: -
abundance: -
CDR3aa: CASSQGTGVSYNEQFF
CDR3nt: TGCGCCAGCAGCCAAGGGACGGGAGTCTCCTACAATGAGCAGTTCTTC

j_gene: TRBJ2-5
v_gene: TRBV12-3/TRBV12-4
d_gene: -
abundance: many
CDR3aa: CASSPMGGQETQYF
CDR3nt: TGTGCCAGCAGTCCTATGGGGGGCCAAGAGACCCAGTACTTC

j_gene: TRBJ2-7
v_gene: TRBV20-1
d_gene: TRBD1
abundance: few
CDR3aa: CSARDQTGGYEQYF
CDR3nt: TGCAGTGCTAGAGATCAGACAGGGGGCTACGAGCAGTACTTC

j_gene: TRBJ2-3
v_gene: TRBV12-3/TRBV12-4
d_gene: -
abundance: many
CDR3aa: CASLGAGPADTQYF
CDR3nt: TGTGCCAGCCTAGGGGCAGGACCGGCAGATACGCAGTATTTT

j_gene: TRBJ2-2
v_gene: TRBV7-9
d_gene: -
abundance: -
CDR3aa: CASSDGRGAGELFF
CDR3nt: TGTGCCAGCTCCGACGGCAGGGGGGCCGGGGAGCTGTTTTTT

j_gene: TRBJ2-7
v_gene: TRBV29-1
d_gene: TRBD1
abundance: -
CDR3aa: CSVLGRDREHSYEQYF
CDR3nt: TGCAGCGTCCTAGGCCGAGACAGGGAACACTCCTACGAGCAGTACTTC

j_gene: TRBJ2-2
v_gene: TRBV2
d_gene: -
abundance: many
CDR3aa: CASSRDTQSTGELFF
CDR3nt: TGTGCCAGCAGTAGGGACACCCAGTCCACCGGGGAGCTGTTTTTT

j_gene: TRBJ1-2
v_gene: TRBV30
d_gene: -
abundance: many
CDR3aa: CAWSPLGGYTF
CDR3nt: TGTGCCTGGAGCCCCCTTGGCGGCTACACCTTC

j_gene: TRBJ1-2
v_gene: TRBV7-8
d_gene: -
abundance: many
CDR3aa: CASSSGGYGYGYTF
CDR3nt: TGTGCCAGCAGCTCCGGGGGTTACGGCTATGGCTACACCTTC

j_gene: TRBJ1-6
v_gene: TRBV6-1
d_gene: -
abundance: many
CDR3aa: CASSLMTGRNSPLHF
CDR3nt: TGTGCCAGCAGTTTGATGACAGGCCGAAATTCACCCCTCCACTTT

j_gene: TRBJ2-7
v_gene: TRBV27
d_gene: -
abundance: -
CDR3aa: CASSLSRALREQYF
CDR3nt: TGTGCCAGCAGTTTGTCTAGAGCCCTCCGCGAGCAGTACTTC

j_gene: TRBJ1-3
v_gene: TRBV7-6
d_gene: TRBD1
abundance: few
CDR3aa: CASSQDRTSGNTIYF
CDR3nt: TGTGCCAGCAGCCAGGACAGGACTTCTGGAAACACCATATATTTT

j_gene: TRBJ2-3
v_gene: TRBV18
d_gene: -
abundance: many
CDR3aa: CASSPNSRQITDTQYF
CDR3nt: TGTGCCAGCTCACCTAATTCGCGACAGATCACAGATACGCAGTATTTT

j_gene: TRBJ2-1
v_gene: TRBV7-3
d_gene: -
abundance: -
CDR3aa: CASSFGLTETNEQFF
CDR3nt: TGTGCCAGCAGCTTCGGACTAACGGAGACCAATGAGCAGTTCTTC

j_gene: TRBJ1-1
v_gene: TRBV6-4
d_gene: -
abundance: many
CDR3aa: CASSDSGEKNTEAFF
CDR3nt: TGTGCCAGCAGTGACTCAGGCGAAAAGAACACTGAAGCTTTCTTT

j_gene: TRBJ2-5
v_gene: TRBV27
d_gene: -
abundance: -
CDR3aa: CASGGSYQETQYF
CDR3nt: TGTGCCAGCGGGGGCAGCTATCAAGAGACCCAGTACTTC

j_gene: TRBJ1-4
v_gene: TRBV20-1
d_gene: -
abundance: -
CDR3aa: CSARVAGRNEKLFF
CDR3nt: TGCAGTGCTAGAGTAGCAGGGAGGAATGAAAAACTGTTTTTT

j_gene: TRBJ2-5
v_gene: TRBV3-1
d_gene: TRBD2
abundance: many
CDR3aa: CASSRLAGRHQETQYF
CDR3nt: TGTGCCAGCAGCCGGCTAGCGGGGCGACACCAAGAGACCCAGTACTTC

j_gene: TRBJ1-6
v_gene: TRBV20-1
d_gene: -
abundance: many
CDR3aa: CSAPREGSYNSPLHF
CDR3nt: TGCAGTGCTCCTCGGGAAGGCTCCTATAATTCACCCCTCCACTTT

j_gene: TRBJ1-2
v_gene: TRBV5-1
d_gene: -
abundance: -
CDR3aa: CASSPGLPGYTF
CDR3nt: TGCGCCAGCAGCCCGGGACTCCCTGGCTACACCTTC